Sequencing of this T cell receptor beta chain was carried out in a study of blood T cells in healthy people across ages (dated by TCRdb to 2014 to 2015). Notes on the research overall: In model experiments, roughly one uniquely barcoded TCR beta cDNA molecule per two T cells was captured by template switching. To avoid experimental bias, donors of different ages were spread randomly across the sequencing lanes. Using deep sequencing normalized with unique cDNA molecular identifiers, the study measured how TCR beta repertoire diversity changes with age. The donors were divided into four age groups: young (average approximately 17 years), middle-aged (approximately 39), aged (approximately 59) and long-lived (roughly 86). Using the same blood draw, the study looked at two additional independent replicas of 1 million unique cDNA reads for two donors, one aged 18 to 30 and the other aged 80 or older. What the authors observed across the whole study: Observed TCR beta diversity per million T cells fell roughly linearly with age, and a significant reduction was already apparent by age around 40. Estimates of total diversity based on one million sequenced T cells were regarded as lower bounds and as underestimates. Because the CMV infection status of the donors was unknown, age-related changes in expanded clonotypes may potentially have been confounded. Compared with the aged group, the long-lived group had more naive CD4+ T cells, fewer expanded clones and increased TCR diversity, suggesting age selection. Because profiling used bulk unsorted PBMCs, naive and antigen-experienced compartments could not be compared conclusively. The percentage of naive T cells measured by flow cytometry correlated strongly with observed TCR beta diversity.

The 39 donors, aged about 6 to 95 years, were systemically healthy Caucasian individuals from Russia. Around 10 milliliters of peripheral blood were drawn from each donor into EDTA-treated Vacutainer tubes. Ficoll-Paque density-gradient centrifugation was used to isolate PBMCs, with at least 7 million per sample. Total RNA was extracted from PBMCs with Trizol reagent, with at least 6 micrograms obtained per sample. For every donor, an aliquot of PBMCs went through flow cytometry to measure the percentages of naive CD45RAhigh/CD27high T cells. Library creation used 5' RACE. A second PCR of roughly 7 to 11 cycles was performed with a sample-barcoded 5' primer and a J-beta primer mix. Each TCR beta cDNA molecule received a unique molecular identifier from a template-switch 5' adaptor carrying 12 random nucleotides. At least 2.5 million CDR3-containing paired-end reads were obtained from each sample. First-strand cDNA synthesis was performed from all RNA using the Mint cDNA synthesis kit, with priming by a TRBC-specific oligonucleotide. All cDNA was treated with uracil-DNA glycosylase and then went through a first 18-cycle PCR with the universal primers M1SS and BC2_uni_R. The paper's processing steps were these. Each sample was normalized by randomly selecting 1 million high-quality reads, each carrying a distinct molecular identifier. Instead of being binned into consensus sequences, reads with shared molecular identifiers were discarded. MiTCR, set to a Q25 quality threshold and the strictest error-elimination algorithm, was used for CDR3 identification, clonotype clustering and error correction. A nonparametric unseen species model with Euler transformation was used to estimate lower-bound total TCR beta diversity. TCRdb reran the public reads through fastp at Q25 and MiXCR, keeping productive beta chains. Each CDR3 protein gets just one entry, which takes the most common genes and DNA from the rows behind it. The V and J calls and clone size are TCRdb's, not the authors'. In all, the sample holds 1,800,000 or so distinct CDR3 sequences, and approximately 39% of those were seen once. The ten largest account for 23% of the sample.

From its cysteine to its phenylalanine, the CDR3 spans 14 amino acids. Only the CDR3 DNA is retained, 42 bases long and in frame from the first base. Concerning this clonotype: What antigen it recognizes has not been identified. Qualities for individual bases were not recorded, and no much larger clone is one base off.

The receptor was derived from a human donor in good health. The chain was built from TRBV21-1 and TRBJ2-1. TRBV21-1 is given as a pseudogene. The sequencing input was blood. The nucleotide sequence reads TGTGCCAGCCCAGACAGGAGCTCCTACAATGAGCAGTTCTTC. Its protein reads: CASPDRSSYNEQFF.